This T cell receptor (beta chain) was recovered during a study of blood T cell repertoires in COVID-19. About the research overall: Sample material is recorded as cDNA or gDNA derived from T cells, B-cell-depleted T cells, or PBMCs.

Assay used: immunoSEQ multiplex PCR; TCRdb lists only in-frame clones, some missing. The profile shows 130,000 to 150,000 clones, around four fifths of them singletons. CDR3 length: 15 residues. Germline V gives CDR1 SGHNT, CDR2 YYREEE (reference sequence). With 4 bases clipped from V and 4 bases from J, the junction kept 8 bases outside the gene matches. The source of this sequence is a woman aged 40 to 50 with active or convalescent COVID-19. The genes are TRBV5-4 and TRBJ2-3; 8 nucleotides align to TRBD2. Sequenced input: peripheral blood. The CDR3 coding sequence is TGTGCCAGCAGCCCGGGACTAGGCGGTGCAGATACGCAGTATTTT. Translated: CASSPGLGGADTQYF.